This T cell receptor (beta chain) was recovered during a study of CD8+ T cells in alopecia areata. Note on this clone: The antigen remains undetermined.

Germline assignment: CDR1 GTSNPN and CDR2 SVGIG (reference sequence). This CDR3 region has 15 residues. Trimming stripped 2 bases from V and 4 bases from J, with 17 bases between. Extraction and reverse transcription of RNA yielded cDNA as the sequencing template. Clones were read by immunoSEQ multiplex PCR, and TCRdb kept only the in-frame ones, dropping some. The sample includes fewer than 350,000 clones, 58% of them seen just once. General study results and limits: One nonresponder makes the tie between baseline CD8+ expansion and response uncertain.

Treatment of the sample: oral pan-JAK inhibitor, 5-10 mg twice daily. The chain is built from TRBV30 and TRBJ2-5; a weak D match, TRBD1 (6 bases). This material consisted of CD4+ T cells sorted from blood, taken at week 24, from a patient treated with tofacitinib. This TCR was sampled from a human donor with alopecia areata. The DNA of the CDR3 is TGTGCCTGGAGTTCCCCCGGGACATGGGGAGAGACCCAGTACTTC. Translated: CAWSSPGTWGETQYF.